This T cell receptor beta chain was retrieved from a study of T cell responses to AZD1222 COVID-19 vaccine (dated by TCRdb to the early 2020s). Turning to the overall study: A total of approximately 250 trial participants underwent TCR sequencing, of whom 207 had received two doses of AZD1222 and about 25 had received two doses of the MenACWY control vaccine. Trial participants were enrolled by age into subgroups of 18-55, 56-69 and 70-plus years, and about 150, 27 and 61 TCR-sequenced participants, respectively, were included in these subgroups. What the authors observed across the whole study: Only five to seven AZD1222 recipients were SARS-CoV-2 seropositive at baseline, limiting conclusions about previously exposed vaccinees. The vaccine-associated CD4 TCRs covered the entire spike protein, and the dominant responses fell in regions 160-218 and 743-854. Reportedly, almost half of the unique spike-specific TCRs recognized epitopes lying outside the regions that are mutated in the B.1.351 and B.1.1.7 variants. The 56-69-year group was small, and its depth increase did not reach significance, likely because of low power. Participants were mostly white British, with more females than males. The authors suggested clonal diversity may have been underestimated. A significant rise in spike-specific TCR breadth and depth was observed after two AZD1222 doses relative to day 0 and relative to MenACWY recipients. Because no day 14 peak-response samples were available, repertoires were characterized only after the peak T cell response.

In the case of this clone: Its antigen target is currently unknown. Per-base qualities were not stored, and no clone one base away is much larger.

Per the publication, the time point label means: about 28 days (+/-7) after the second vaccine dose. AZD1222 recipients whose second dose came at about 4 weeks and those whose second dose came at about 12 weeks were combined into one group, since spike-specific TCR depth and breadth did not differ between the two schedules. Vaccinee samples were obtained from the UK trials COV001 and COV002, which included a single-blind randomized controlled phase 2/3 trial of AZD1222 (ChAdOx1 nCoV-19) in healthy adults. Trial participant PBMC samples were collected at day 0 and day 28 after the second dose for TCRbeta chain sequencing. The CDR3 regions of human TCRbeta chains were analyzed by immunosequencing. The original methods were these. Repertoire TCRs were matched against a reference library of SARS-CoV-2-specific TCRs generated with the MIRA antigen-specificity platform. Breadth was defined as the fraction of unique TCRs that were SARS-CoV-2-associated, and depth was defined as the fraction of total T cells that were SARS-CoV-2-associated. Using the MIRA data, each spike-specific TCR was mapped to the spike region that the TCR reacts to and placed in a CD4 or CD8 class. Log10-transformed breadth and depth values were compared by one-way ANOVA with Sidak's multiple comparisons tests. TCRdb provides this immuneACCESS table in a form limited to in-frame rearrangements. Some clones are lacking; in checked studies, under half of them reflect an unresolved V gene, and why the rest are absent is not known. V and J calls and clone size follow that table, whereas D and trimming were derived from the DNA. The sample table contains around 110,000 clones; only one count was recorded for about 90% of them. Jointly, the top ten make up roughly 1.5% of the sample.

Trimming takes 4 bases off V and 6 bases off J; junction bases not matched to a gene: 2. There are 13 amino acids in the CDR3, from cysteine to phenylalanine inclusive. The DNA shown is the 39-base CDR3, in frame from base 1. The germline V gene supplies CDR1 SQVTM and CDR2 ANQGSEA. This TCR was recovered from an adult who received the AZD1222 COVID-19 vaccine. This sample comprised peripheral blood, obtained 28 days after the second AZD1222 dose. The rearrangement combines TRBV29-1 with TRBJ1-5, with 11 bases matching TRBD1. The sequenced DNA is TGCAGCGTTGGAGGGACAGGGGGTCAGCCCCAGCATTTT. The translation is CSVGGTGGQPQHF.